The sequence of this T cell receptor (beta chain) was determined in a study of blood T cell repertoires in COVID-19. Assay used: immunoSEQ multiplex PCR; TCRdb lists only in-frame clones, some missing. This table has 200,000 to 250,000 clones, around 85% appearing once. Germline CDR1 and CDR2: SGHRS and YFSETQ. The CDR3 sequence is 15 residues long. V lost 4 bases, J lost 2 bases, and 8 bases stayed unmatched. The sequence derives from a woman aged 40 to 50 with acute COVID-19. The chain is built from TRBV5-1 and TRBJ1-2; 7 bases agree with TRBD1. Sequencing used PBMCs or T cells enriched from blood (not recorded which). CDR3 loop: CASSPGRGLNYGYTF. The CDR3 nucleotides read TGCGCCAGCAGCCCCGGGAGGGGGCTGAACTATGGCTACACCTTC.